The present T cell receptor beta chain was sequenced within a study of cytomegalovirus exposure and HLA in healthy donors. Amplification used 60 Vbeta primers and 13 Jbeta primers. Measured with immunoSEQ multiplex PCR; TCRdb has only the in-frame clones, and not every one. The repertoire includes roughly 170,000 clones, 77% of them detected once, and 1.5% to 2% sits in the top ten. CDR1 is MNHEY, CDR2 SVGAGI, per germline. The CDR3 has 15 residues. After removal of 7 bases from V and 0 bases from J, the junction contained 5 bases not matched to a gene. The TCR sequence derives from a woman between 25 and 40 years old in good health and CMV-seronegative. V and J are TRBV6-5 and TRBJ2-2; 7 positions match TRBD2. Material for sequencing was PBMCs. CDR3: CASTQRESNTGELFF. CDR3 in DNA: TGTGCCAGCACCCAGCGGGAATCGAACACCGGGGAGCTGTTTTTT.